This T cell receptor beta chain was sequenced during a study of cytomegalovirus exposure and HLA in healthy donors. The overall study: A subsequent analysis stated that the 120 or so validation repertoires were run on the same platform as the roughly 710 first-cohort repertoires. Study findings and constraints: First-cohort TCR clusters tended to co-occur in the 120 or so validation repertoires, a later analysis found.

A word on this clone: The target antigen is unknown.

CDR3 length equals 12 residues. Per the germline V gene, CDR1 is LNHDA and CDR2 is SQIVND (reference sequence). V was clipped by 9 bases and J by 5 bases, with 14 bases between them. The repertoire was sequenced with immunoSEQ multiplex PCR; TCRdb's copy has only in-frame clones and lacks some. The sample has about 49,000 clones, roughly nine tenths seen once. The TCR originated in a man between 18 and 35 years old in good health and CMV-seronegative. The sequenced sample was PBMCs. The chain recombines TRBV19 with TRBJ2-7, with a tentative D call TRBD2 (6 bases). Here the CDR3 reads CASGGVGDEQYF. Here the CDR3 DNA reads TGTGCCAGCGGCGGGGTAGGCGACGAGCAGTACTTC.